The entry that follows covers one T cell receptor beta chain sequence. Its antigen remains unknown. The sample contains more than one DNA sequence encoding this CDR3. The data belong to a study of shared clonotypes between healthy human individuals. Notes on the study in general: Naive subsets, compared against memory subsets, generally had larger estimated richness values. Clonotypes not shared had lower generation probabilities than those common to all four donors.

The CDR3 is 11 residues long. Germline assignment: CDR1 SQVTM and CDR2 ANQGSEA. V dropped 6 bases and J dropped 3 bases, with 9 bases sitting between them. Repertoires were generated with immunoSEQ multiplex PCR, while TCRdb's copy carries only in-frame clones and drops some. The sample holds about 2.4 million clones, over 85% seen once. CD4+ cells yielded CD45RA+ naive and CD45RA-negative memory subsets. The receptor comes from a man aged 18 to 29 in good health. Some clones in this sample may be carry-over from other donors' samples. The V gene is TRBV29-1, the J gene TRBJ2-7, with D maybe TRBD2 (5 bases). What was sequenced was naive CD4+ T cells from PBMCs. Documented subset: CD45RA+ positively selected. CDR3 region: CSVSSSYEQYF. The CDR3 DNA sequence: TGCAGCGTATCTAGCAGCTACGAGCAGTACTTC.